This TCR beta chain was sequenced for a study of shared clonotypes between healthy human individuals. The overall study: The composition of the donors was a couple of women and a few men aged 18 to 49.

CDR3 length equals 12 residues. CDR1 is MNHNS, CDR2 SASEGT, per germline. V was cut by 10 bases and J by 6 bases, with 16 bases left in between. Tens of thousands of T cell genomes, or roughly 300 ng DNA, went into unsorted PBMC replicate PCRs. The authors' processing: Quality scores were absent from the junction-only immunoSEQ sequences, so filtering differed. The method was immunoSEQ multiplex PCR; TCRdb's version includes in-frame clones alone and lacks a portion of them. D and trimming come from the DNA, and the V and J calls and clone size come from that table. The repertoire holds 490,000 or so clones, with roughly four fifths as singletons.

The receptor was derived from a woman aged 40 to 50 in good health. Some clones in this sample may be carry-over from other donors' samples. Sequenced sample: PBMCs. The genes are TRBV6-1 and TRBJ2-7; weak D call: TRBD2 (7 bases). CDR3 sequence (DNA): TGTGCCATCCGCTCGGGGGGCGGCGAGCAGTACTTC. This codes for CAIRSGGGEQYF.